These 21 T cell receptor beta chains were sequenced from one sample in a study of regulatory T cells in long-lasting Graves disease. CDR3-region Arm-PCR and iRepertoire HTBI primers produced the TCR beta libraries. Using its own MiXCR run on the multiplex PCR reads, TCRdb lists one record per CDR3 protein. The table records about 400,000 distinct CDR3 sequences, around 20% of them present only once. Time point noted: persistent/refractory GD, antithyroid drugs over 5 years with positive TRAb. The TCR library was prepared using RNA isolated from PBMCs. The material was peripheral blood mononuclear cells (PBMCs), obtained when the disease was refractory, from a patient treated with antithyroid drugs. These receptors came from a female donor with Graves disease.

The sample holds many counts of this clonotype. CDR3 region: CASQKNRDYGYTF. The CDR3 bases are TGTGCCAGTCAAAAGAACAGAGACTATGGCTACACCTTC. V is TRBV19 and J is TRBJ1-2; unclear D gene. The ends were cut back, 8 bases at V and 3 bases at J, with 13 bases in the middle. Looked up from germline, CDR1 is LNHDA and CDR2 is SQIVND (reference sequence). The CDR3 is 13 residues long.

At least ten counts were recorded for this clonotype. The chain employs TRBV6-1 and TRBJ2-5; D gene uncertain. The CDR3 totals 13 residues. Per germline, CDR1 MNHNS and CDR2 SASEGT. V lost 6 bases, J lost 1 base, and 9 bases lay in between. The DNA of the CDR3 is TGTGCCAGCAGCACTACACGCCAAGAGACCCAGTACTTC. It yields the protein CASSTTRQETQYF.

The rearrangement links TRBV4-2 to TRBJ2-7; 10 bases align to TRBD1. The CDR3 is 15 amino acids. The germline CDR1 and CDR2 sequences are LGHNA and YNFKEQ. Trimming at V came to 0 bases and at J to 6 bases, leaving 5 bases not matched to a gene. In nucleotides, the CDR3 is TGTGCCAGCAGCCAAGATCGACAGGGGGCTTCCGAGCAGTACTTC. The encoded protein is CASSQDRQGASEQYF.

Comments on this clonotype: This could be a read error, since a much larger clone is one nucleotide away. J is TRBJ2-7 and V is TRBV11-2; TRBD1 agrees at 7 bases. The CDR3 runs 14 residues. The germline gives CDR1 SGHAT, CDR2 FQNNGV. CDR3 sequence (DNA): TGTGCCAACAGCGTCGACAGGGCTGCGGACGAGCAGTACTTC. Amino acids: CANSVDRAADEQYF.

J is TRBJ2-4 and V is TRBV4-1; 7 bases are shared with TRBD2. Trimming removed 0 bases from V and 7 bases from J; junction bases left unmatched: 6. Germline CDR1 MGHRA, CDR2 YSYEKL. The CDR3 totals 15 residues. The CDR3 nucleotides are TGCGCCAGCAGCCAAGAATCGAGCGGGAAGAACATTCAGTACTTC. It specifies CASSQESSGKNIQYF.

This clonotype appeared a few times. The chain carries TRBV5-1 and TRBJ2-1; D not resolved. The CDR3 loop spans 16 amino acids. In germline, CDR1 is SGHRS, CDR2 YFSETQ. V lost 7 bases and J lost 1, with 18 bases in between. Here the CDR3 DNA reads TGCGCCAGCCAAGAACGGGCCCTCTCGTCCTACAATGAGCAGTTCTTC. Residues: CASQERALSSYNEQFF.

This clonotype was observed many times. The chain couples TRBV7-9 to TRBJ2-7; TRBD1 aligns across 8 bases. J gave up 1 base and V 2 bases, and 4 bases lay outside the gene matches. The CDR3 runs 15 residues. CDR1 SEHNR and CDR2 FQNEAQ come from the germline V gene (reference sequence). Here the CDR3 DNA reads TGTGCCAGCAGCTTATCAAGACAGGGGTCCTACGAGCAGTACTTC. This codes for CASSLSRQGSYEQYF.

This chain links TRBV19 with TRBJ2-7, with D perhaps given as TRBD1 or TRBD2 (5 bases each). Deletions cut 5 bases from V and 5 bases from J, with 25 bases between. Germline CDR1 is LNHDA and CDR2 is SQIVND (reference sequence). This CDR3 contains 17 residues. The CDR3 protein is CASSSGLFRDQPNEQYF. The CDR3, as DNA: TGTGCCAGTAGTTCAGGCCTGTTCCGGGACCAGCCCAACGAGCAGTACTTC.

This clonotype came up a few times. The CDR3 here is CASSLAFHGGSRGGELFF. In DNA, the CDR3 is TGTGCCAGCAGCTTAGCTTTTCATGGCGGGAGTCGTGGCGGGGAGCTGTTTTTT. The rearrangement links TRBV7-9 to TRBJ2-2; TRBD2 matches at 7 bases. The germline gives CDR1 SEHNR, CDR2 FQNEAQ (reference sequence). The CDR3 length is 18 residues. J gave up 7 bases and V 0 bases, and 14 bases lay outside the gene matches.

This clonotype was found many times. For the CDR3, the DNA is TGTGCCAGCAGTTTAGTCGGGACAGGGTTCCAAGAGACCCAGTACTTC. It specifies CASSLVGTGFQETQYF. The chain has TRBV12-3 or TRBV12-4 and TRBJ2-5; 9 bases agree with TRBD1. The V segment lost 1 base and the J segment 1 base; nucleotides outside the gene matches: 4. The CDR3 covers 16 residues.

The V call is TRBV6-5, the J call TRBJ2-2; unclear D gene. Germline-derived CDR1 and CDR2 are MNHEY and SVGAGI. CDR3 length: 16 residues. Trimming took 0 bases from V and 0 from J, leaving 8 bases between them. CDR3 sequence reads: CASSYSPRPNTGELFF. The CDR3, as DNA: TGTGCCAGCAGTTACTCGCCTAGACCGAACACCGGGGAGCTGTTTTTT.

The V call is TRBV20-1, the J call TRBJ1-5; 7 bases line up with TRBD1. The junction had 5 bases not matched to a gene; V was cut back by 0 bases and J by 6 bases. The CDR3 loop spans 14 amino acids. In germline, CDR1 is DFQATT, CDR2 SNEGSKA (reference sequence). DNA for the CDR3: TGCAGTGCTAGAGATGGGGCAGGGGGTCAGCCCCAGCATTTT. Translating it yields CSARDGAGGQPQHF.

This clonotype has a handful of counts. The chain recombines TRBV11-2 with TRBJ2-6, with 8 positions matching TRBD1. The CDR3 length is 18 residues. Trimming at V came to 5 bases and at J to 1 base, leaving 10 bases not matched to a gene. CDR1 is SGHAT, CDR2 FQNNGV, per germline. The CDR3: CASSPPGGAHSGANVLTF. CDR3 nucleotides: TGTGCCAGCAGCCCCCCAGGGGGCGCACATTCTGGGGCCAACGTCCTGACTTTC.

This clonotype appeared a single time. A much larger clone lies one base from this, so it may be a read error. The rearrangement uses TRBV3-1 and TRBJ1-1, with 8 positions matching TRBD1. In germline, CDR1 is LGHDT, CDR2 YNNKEL (reference sequence). The CDR3 is made up of 14 amino acids. CDR3 residues: CASSQQGANTVAFF. The CDR3 DNA follows: TGTGCCAGCAGCCAACAGGGGGCGAACACTGTAGCTTTCTTT.

This chain connects TRBV5-1 to TRBJ2-7; D is unresolved. V lost 0 bases and J 0 bases, leaving 4 bases between the germline ends. Germline lookup yields CDR1 SGHRS and CDR2 YFSETQ. The CDR3 has 13 residues. The CDR3 DNA sequence: TGCGCCAGCAGCTTGGAACTCTCCTACGAGCAGTACTTC. Encoded protein: CASSLELSYEQYF.

The chain recombines TRBV4-3 with TRBJ1-1; D uncertain. Germline V gene lookup returns CDR1 LGHNA and CDR2 YSLEER. Trimming stripped 0 bases from V and 5 bases from J, with 7 bases between. The CDR3 has 13 amino acids. CDR3 DNA sequence: TGCGCCAGCAGCCAAGAGAGGAAAACTGAAGCTTTCTTT. As protein: CASSQERKTEAFF.

J is TRBJ1-6 and V is TRBV3-1; unclear D gene. This CDR3 contains 16 residues. CDR1 and CDR2 from the germline V gene are LGHDT and YNNKEL (reference sequence). Trimming removed 4 bases at V and 6 bases at J, with 16 bases between. CDR3 amino acids: CASSPTRTLSNSPLHF. The DNA of the CDR3 is TGTGCCAGCAGCCCCACAAGGACTCTATCTAATTCACCCCTCCACTTT.

This clonotype was seen a few times. The chain joins TRBV4-3 to TRBJ2-7; D may correspond to TRBD1 or TRBD2 (7 bases each). The CDR3 is 12 amino acids. Germline CDR1 is LGHNA and CDR2 is YSLEER. Trimming shortened V by 8 bases and J by 7 bases, and 15 bases separated the two germline ends. In DNA, the CDR3 is TGCGCCAGCGGGGAGGGGGCGGGAGAGCAGTACTTC. Protein product: CASGEGAGEQYF.

This clonotype was seen a handful of times. The chain links TRBV18 to TRBJ2-5, with 7 bases lining up with TRBD1. J gave up 4 bases and V 3 bases, and 14 bases lay outside the gene matches. There are 17 residues in the CDR3. Per germline, CDR1 KGHSH and CDR2 LQKENI. DNA of the CDR3: TGTGCCAGCTCACCGCCAAGACAGGGTCGCGCGCGAGAGACCCAGTACTTC. The encoded protein is CASSPPRQGRARETQYF.

This clonotype came up a few times. V gene TRBV6-2 or TRBV6-3 combines with J gene TRBJ1-1; D gene ambiguous. The CDR3 extends over 15 amino acids. With 6 bases removed from V and 2 bases from J, the gap between germline ends came to 16 bases. In germline, CDR1 is MNHEY, CDR2 SVGEGT. The CDR3 region has the DNA TGTGCCAGCAGAAAAAGCACCGGGAGAAACACTGAAGCTTTCTTT. It specifies CASRKSTGRNTEAFF.

This clonotype was counted a few times. CDR3 nucleotides: TGTGCCAGCAGTAATACAGGGACCAATTCACCCCTCCACTTT. Encoded protein: CASSNTGTNSPLHF. The rearrangement joins TRBV9 to TRBJ1-6, with a weak D call TRBD1 (6 bases). The CDR3 covers 14 residues. The V end was cut by 5 bases, the J end by 7 bases, with 13 bases between. Per germline, CDR1 SGDLS and CDR2 YYNGEE.